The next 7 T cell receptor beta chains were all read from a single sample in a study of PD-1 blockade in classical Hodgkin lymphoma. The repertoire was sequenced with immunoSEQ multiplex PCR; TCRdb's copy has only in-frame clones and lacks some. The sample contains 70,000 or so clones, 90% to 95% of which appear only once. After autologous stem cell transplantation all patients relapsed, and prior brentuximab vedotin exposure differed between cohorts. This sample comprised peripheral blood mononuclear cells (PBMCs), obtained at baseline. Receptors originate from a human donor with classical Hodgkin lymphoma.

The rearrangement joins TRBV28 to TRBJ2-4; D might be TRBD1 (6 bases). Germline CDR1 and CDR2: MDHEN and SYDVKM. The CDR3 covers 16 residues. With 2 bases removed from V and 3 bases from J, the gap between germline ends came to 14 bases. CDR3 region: CASSLEDRAIKNIQYF. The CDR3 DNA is TGTGCCAGCAGTTTAGAGGACAGAGCAATCAAAAACATTCAGTACTTC.

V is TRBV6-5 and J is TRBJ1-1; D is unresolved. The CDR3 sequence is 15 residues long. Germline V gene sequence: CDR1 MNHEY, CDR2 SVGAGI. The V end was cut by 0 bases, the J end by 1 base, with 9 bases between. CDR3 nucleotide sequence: TGTGCCAGCAGTTACTCAGGGTCTTCGAACACTGAAGCTTTCTTT. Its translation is CASSYSGSSNTEAFF.

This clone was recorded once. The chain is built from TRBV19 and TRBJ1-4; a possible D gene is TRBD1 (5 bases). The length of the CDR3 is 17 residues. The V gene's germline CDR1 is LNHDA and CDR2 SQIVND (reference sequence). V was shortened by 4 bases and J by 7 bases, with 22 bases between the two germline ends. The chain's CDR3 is CASSTNYPAGGSEKLFF. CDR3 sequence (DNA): TGTGCCAGTAGTACCAACTACCCTGCTGGGGGAAGTGAAAAACTGTTTTTT.

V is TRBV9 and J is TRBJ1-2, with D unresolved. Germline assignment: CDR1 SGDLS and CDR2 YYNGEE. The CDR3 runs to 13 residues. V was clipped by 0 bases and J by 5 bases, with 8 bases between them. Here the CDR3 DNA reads TGTGCCAGCAGCGTAGTCGGTGGATATGGCTACACCTTC. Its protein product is CASSVVGGYGYTF.

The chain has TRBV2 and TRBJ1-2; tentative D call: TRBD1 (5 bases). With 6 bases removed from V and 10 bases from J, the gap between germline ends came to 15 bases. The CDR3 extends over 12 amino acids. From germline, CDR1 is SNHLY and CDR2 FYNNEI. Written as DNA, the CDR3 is TGTGCCAGCAGGGTATTACAGGATCCCTACACCTTC. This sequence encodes CASRVLQDPYTF.

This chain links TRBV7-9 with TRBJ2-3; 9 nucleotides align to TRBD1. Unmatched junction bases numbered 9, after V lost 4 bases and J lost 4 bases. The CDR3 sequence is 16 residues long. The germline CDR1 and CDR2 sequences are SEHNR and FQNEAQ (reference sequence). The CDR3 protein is CASSSSWDRDPDTQYF. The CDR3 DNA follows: TGTGCCAGCAGCTCAAGTTGGGACAGGGACCCAGATACGCAGTATTTT.

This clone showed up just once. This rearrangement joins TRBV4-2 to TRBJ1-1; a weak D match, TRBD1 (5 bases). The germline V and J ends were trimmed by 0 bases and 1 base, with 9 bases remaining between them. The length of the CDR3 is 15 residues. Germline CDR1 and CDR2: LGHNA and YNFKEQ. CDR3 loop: CASSQEAQANTEAFF. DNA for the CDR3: TGTGCCAGCAGCCAAGAAGCACAGGCGAACACTGAAGCTTTCTTT.